This T cell receptor (beta chain) was recorded in a study of human T cells and chemical hapten exposure. Study in general: Minor volume differences among pooled libraries chiefly drove per-sample TCR yield variation.

CDR3 length equals 12 residues. The germline gives CDR1 SEHNR, CDR2 FQNEAQ (reference sequence). Between the trimmed V and J ends, which lost 1 base and 6 bases, there was a span of 7 bases. As for time point: patch test 3, about 24 weeks after DPC sensitization. Noted treatment: therapeutic diphenylcyclopropenone sensitization with weekly scalp DPC. One entry per CDR3 protein results from TCRdb running MiXCR on the RACE reads. The sample yields 150,000 to 200,000 distinct CDR3 sequences, roughly a quarter seen once. The material was whole blood, obtained in connection with sensitization to the hapten diphenylcyclopropenone (DPC). The J gene is TRBJ2-7, the V gene TRBV7-9; D remains unclear. The TCR comes from a middle-aged woman with alopecia areata. Some clones in this sample may be carry-over from other donors' samples. CDR3 sequence reads: CASSLGQSEQYF. CDR3 nucleotides: TGTGCCAGCAGCTTAGGGCAGAGCGAGCAGTACTTC.